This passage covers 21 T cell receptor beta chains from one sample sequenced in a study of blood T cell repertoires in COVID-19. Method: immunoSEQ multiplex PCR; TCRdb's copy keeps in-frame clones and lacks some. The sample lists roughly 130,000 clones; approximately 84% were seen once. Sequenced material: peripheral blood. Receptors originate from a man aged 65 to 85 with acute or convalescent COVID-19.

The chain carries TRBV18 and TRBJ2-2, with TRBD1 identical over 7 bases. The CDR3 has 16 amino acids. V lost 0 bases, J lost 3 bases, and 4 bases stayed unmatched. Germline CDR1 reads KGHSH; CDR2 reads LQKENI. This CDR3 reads CASSPPWQGDTGELFF. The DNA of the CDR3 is TGTGCCAGCTCACCACCGTGGCAGGGGGACACCGGGGAGCTGTTTTTT.

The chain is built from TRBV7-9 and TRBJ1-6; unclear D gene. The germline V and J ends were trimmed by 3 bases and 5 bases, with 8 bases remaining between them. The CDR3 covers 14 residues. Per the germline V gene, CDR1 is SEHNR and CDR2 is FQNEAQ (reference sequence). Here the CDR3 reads CASSFPGDNSPLHF. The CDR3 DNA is TGTGCCAGCAGCTTCCCCGGGGATAATTCACCCCTCCACTTT. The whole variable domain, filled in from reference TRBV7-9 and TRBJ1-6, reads DTGVSQNPRHKITKRGQNVTFRCDPISEHNRLYWYRQTLGQGPEFLTYFQNEAQLEKSRLLSDRFSAERPKGSFSTLEIQRTEQGDSAMYLCASSFPGDNSPLHFGNGTRLTVT.

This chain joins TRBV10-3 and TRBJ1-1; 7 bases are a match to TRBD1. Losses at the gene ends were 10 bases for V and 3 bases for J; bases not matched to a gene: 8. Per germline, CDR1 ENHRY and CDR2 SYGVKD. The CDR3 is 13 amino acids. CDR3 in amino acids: CATGDREDTEAFF. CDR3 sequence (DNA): TGTGCCACCGGAGACAGGGAGGACACTGAAGCTTTCTTT.

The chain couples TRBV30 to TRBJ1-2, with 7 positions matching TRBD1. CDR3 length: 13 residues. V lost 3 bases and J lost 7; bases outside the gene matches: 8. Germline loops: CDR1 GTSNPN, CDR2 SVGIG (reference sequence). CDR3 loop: CAWSLGDSTGYTF. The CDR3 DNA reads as TGTGCCTGGAGCCTAGGGGACAGTACTGGCTACACCTTC.

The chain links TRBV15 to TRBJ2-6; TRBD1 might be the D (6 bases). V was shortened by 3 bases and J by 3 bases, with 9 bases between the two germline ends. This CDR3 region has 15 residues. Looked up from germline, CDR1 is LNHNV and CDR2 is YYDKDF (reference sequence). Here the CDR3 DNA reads TGTGCCACCAGCAGGCACAGGGTTGGGGCCAACGTCCTGACTTTC. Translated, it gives CATSRHRVGANVLTF.

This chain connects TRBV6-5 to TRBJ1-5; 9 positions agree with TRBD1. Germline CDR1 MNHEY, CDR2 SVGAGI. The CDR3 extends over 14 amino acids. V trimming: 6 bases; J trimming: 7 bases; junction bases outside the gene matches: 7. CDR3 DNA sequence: TGTGCCAGCAGCGGACAGGGGATAATACAGCCCCAGCATTTT. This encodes CASSGQGIIQPQHF.

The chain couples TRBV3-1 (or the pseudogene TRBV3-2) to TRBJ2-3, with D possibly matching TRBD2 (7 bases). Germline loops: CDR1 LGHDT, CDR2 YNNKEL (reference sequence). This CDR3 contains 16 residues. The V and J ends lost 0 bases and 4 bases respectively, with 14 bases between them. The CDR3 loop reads CASSQDRGGESDTQYF. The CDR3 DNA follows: TGTGCCAGCAGCCAAGATAGGGGGGGGGAATCAGATACGCAGTATTTT.

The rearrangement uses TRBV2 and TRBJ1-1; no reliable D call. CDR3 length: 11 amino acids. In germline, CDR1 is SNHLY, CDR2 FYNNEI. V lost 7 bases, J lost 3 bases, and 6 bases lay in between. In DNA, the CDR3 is TGTGCCAGCACTAGTCACACTGAAGCTTTCTTT. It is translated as CASTSHTEAFF. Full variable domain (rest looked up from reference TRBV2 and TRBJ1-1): EPEVTQTPSHQVTQMGQEVILRCVPISNHLYFYWYRQILGQKVEFLVSFYNNEISEKSEIFDDQFSVERPDGSNFTLKIRSTKLEDSAMYFCASTSHTEAFFGQGTRLTVV.

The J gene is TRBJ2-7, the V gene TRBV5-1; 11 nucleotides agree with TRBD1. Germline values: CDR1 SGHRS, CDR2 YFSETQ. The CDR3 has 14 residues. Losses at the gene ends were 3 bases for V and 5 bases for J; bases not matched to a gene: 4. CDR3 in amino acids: CASSSDRGRNEQYF. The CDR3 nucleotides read TGCGCCAGCAGCTCGGACAGGGGGCGAAACGAGCAGTACTTC.

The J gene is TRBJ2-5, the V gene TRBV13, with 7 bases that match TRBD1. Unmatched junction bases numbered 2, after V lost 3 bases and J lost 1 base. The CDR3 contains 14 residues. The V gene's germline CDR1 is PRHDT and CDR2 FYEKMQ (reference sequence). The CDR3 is CASSLGTVQETQYF. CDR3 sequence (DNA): TGTGCCAGCAGCTTGGGGACAGTCCAAGAGACCCAGTACTTC.

CDR3 nucleotide sequence: TGTGCCAGCAGACAGGGTGGCACTGAAGCTTTCTTT. Translating it yields CASRQGGTEAFF. The chain has TRBV6-5 and TRBJ1-1, with D perhaps TRBD1 (6 bases). The CDR3 is 12 residues long. V lost 6 bases to trimming and J lost 4 bases, with 9 bases between them. Germline V gene lookup returns CDR1 MNHEY and CDR2 SVGAGI.

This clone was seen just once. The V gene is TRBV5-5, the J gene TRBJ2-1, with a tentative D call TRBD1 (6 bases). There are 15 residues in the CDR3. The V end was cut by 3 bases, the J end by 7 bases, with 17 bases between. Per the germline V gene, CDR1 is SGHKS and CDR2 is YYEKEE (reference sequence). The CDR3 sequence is CASSSMSGAWNEQFF. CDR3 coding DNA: TGTGCCAGCAGCTCCATGTCAGGGGCGTGGAATGAGCAGTTCTTC.

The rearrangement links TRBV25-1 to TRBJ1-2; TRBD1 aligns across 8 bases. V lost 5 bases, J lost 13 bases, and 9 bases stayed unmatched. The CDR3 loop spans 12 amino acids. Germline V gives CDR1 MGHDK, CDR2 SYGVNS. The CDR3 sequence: CASSTWTGQVTF. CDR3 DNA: TGTGCCAGCAGTACATGGACAGGGCAAGTCACCTTC.

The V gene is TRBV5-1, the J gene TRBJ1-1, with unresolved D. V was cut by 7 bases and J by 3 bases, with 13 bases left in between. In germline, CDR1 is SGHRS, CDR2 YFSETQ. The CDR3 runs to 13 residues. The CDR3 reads CASRFGEDTEAFF. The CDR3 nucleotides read TGCGCCAGCCGGTTTGGAGAGGACACTGAAGCTTTCTTT.

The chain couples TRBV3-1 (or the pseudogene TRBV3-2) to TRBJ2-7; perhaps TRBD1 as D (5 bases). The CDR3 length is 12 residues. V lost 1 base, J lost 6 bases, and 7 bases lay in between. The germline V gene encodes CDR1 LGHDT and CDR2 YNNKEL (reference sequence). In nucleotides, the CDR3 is TGTGCCAGCAGCCAAGTAAGGGGCGAGCAGTACTTC. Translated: CASSQVRGEQYF.

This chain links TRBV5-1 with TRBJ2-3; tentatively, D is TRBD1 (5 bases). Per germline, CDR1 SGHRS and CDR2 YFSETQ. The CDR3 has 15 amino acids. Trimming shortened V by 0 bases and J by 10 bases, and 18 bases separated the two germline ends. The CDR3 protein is CASSLAGATPVAQYF. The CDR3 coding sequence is TGCGCCAGCAGCTTGGCTGGGGCCACCCCAGTCGCGCAGTATTTT.

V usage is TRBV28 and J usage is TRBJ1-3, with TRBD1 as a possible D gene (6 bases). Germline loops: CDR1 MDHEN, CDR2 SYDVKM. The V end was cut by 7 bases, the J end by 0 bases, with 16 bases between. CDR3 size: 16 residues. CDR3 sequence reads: CASTAPGGHSGNTIYF. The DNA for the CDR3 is TGTGCCAGCACGGCCCCGGGGGGCCACTCTGGAAACACCATATATTTT.

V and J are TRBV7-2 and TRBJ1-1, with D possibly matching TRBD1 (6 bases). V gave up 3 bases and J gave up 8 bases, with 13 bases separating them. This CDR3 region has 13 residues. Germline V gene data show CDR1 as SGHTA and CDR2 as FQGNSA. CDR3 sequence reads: CASSFLGTLEAFF. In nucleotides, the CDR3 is TGTGCCAGCAGCTTCCTAGGGACACTCGAAGCTTTCTTT.

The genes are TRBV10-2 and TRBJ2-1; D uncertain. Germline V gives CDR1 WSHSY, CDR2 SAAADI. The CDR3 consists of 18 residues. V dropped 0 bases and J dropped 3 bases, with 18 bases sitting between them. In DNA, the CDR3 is TGCGCCAGCAGTGAGTCAGTTCTGAGGATTCTGGGCTACAATGAGCAGTTCTTC. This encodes CASSESVLRILGYNEQFF.

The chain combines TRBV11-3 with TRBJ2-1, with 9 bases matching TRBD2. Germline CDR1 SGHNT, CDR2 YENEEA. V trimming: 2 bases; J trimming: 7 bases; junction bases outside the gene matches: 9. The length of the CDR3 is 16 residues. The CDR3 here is CASSLKVGTSLNEQFF. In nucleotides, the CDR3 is TGTGCCAGCAGCTTAAAAGTGGGGACTAGCCTTAATGAGCAGTTCTTC.

The CDR3 sequence: CASRAGTGAEAFF. The CDR3 DNA follows: TGTGCCAGCAGGGCGGGGACAGGGGCCGAAGCTTTCTTT. The gene calls are TRBV6-5 and TRBJ1-1; 10 nucleotides match TRBD1. V lost 6 bases and J lost 8; bases outside the gene matches: 6. CDR1 MNHEY and CDR2 SVGAGI come from the germline V gene. CDR3 size: 13 residues.